This TCR beta chain was documented in a study of blood T cells in healthy people across ages. Across the whole study: About one barcoded beta molecule per two T cells was captured by template switching.

Germline loops: CDR1 LGHNA, CDR2 YSLEER. The CDR3 is 16 residues long. J lost 9 bases, V lost 3 bases, and 8 bases had no gene match. Through a sample-barcoded 5' primer and a J-beta primer mix, a second PCR was run for roughly 6 to 12 cycles. TCRdb independently ran MiXCR on the 5' RACE reads; one entry per CDR3 protein. The table records about 2 million distinct CDR3 sequences, roughly 52% of them present only once. V is TRBV4-3 and J is TRBJ2-1; the match to TRBD2 covers 13 bases. Material for sequencing was blood. The sequence derives from a middle-aged woman in good health. The CDR3 DNA is TGCGCCAGCAGCCAGGGGACTAGCGGGGTATTGGGTGAGCAGTTCTTC. Amino acids: CASSQGTSGVLGEQFF.